Listed below are T cell receptor beta chains from one sample, sequenced in a study of neoadjuvant anti-PD-1 for oral cavity cancer. Here immunoSEQ multiplex PCR was the method, and the copy in TCRdb shows in-frame clones only, minus some. The data hold tens of thousands of clones, with 40% to 45% observed a single time. The source was tumor tissue, collected after nivolumab (anti-PD-1) treatment. The receptors originated from a person aged 40 to 85 with oral cavity squamous cell carcinoma. Both conserved end residues are part of each CDR3. A D gene is named only where the DNA matches it firmly. Only part of the rows carry a size: once, few, many, or a class if the clone is expanded.

cdr3_nt	cdr3_aa	d_call	j_call	v_call	clone_size	cdr3_length
TGCGCCAGCAGTCGTCCGGGACAGGGCACTAATGAAAAACTGTTTTTT	CASSRPGQGTNEKLFF	TRBD1	TRBJ1-4	TRBV5-1	-	16
TGTGCCAGCAGCTTAGAGGGGTTCCCCCAAGAGACCCAGTACTTC	CASSLEGFPQETQYF	-	TRBJ2-5	TRBV11-2	-	15
TGTGCCAGCGGTACCCTAGGGGCCCAGCATTTT	CASGTLGAQHF	-	TRBJ1-5	TRBV27	-	11
TGTGCCAGCAGCGGGCAGGGTGAGGATGGCTACACCTTC	CASSGQGEDGYTF	-	TRBJ1-2	TRBV7-9	-	13
TGTGCCAGTAGTACGCTGACAACTAGCGGGGAGCACAATGAGCAGTTCTTC	CASSTLTTSGEHNEQFF	TRBD2	TRBJ2-1	TRBV19	-	17
TGTGCCAGCAGCTTGGAGAGGGCAGGGGGCTACACCTTC	CASSLERAGGYTF	-	TRBJ1-2	TRBV5-6	many	13
TGTGCCAGCTCACCAGGGACGGATAACTATGGCTACACCTTC	CASSPGTDNYGYTF	-	TRBJ1-2	TRBV18	few	14
TGCGCCAGCACCCCGGACCCTGGATGGACGAACATTCAGTACTTC	CASTPDPGWTNIQYF	-	TRBJ2-4	TRBV5-1	-	15
TGCGCCAGCAGCCGAGCCGGACAGGGGAGTGTAAGAATGAACACTGAAGCTTTCTTT	CASSRAGQGSVRMNTEAFF	TRBD1	TRBJ1-1	TRBV4-1	-	19
TGTGCCAGCAGTAGACCCCCGGGAGAGAACACTGAAGCTTTCTTT	CASSRPPGENTEAFF	-	TRBJ1-1	TRBV6-1	once	15
TGTGCCACCTACTCCTCCGGGACAGCAATCTACGAGCAGTACTTC	CATYSSGTAIYEQYF	TRBD1	TRBJ2-7	TRBV6-6	-	15
TGTGCCAACAGTTACGGGACAGGAGACTCCTACGAGCAGTACTTC	CANSYGTGDSYEQYF	TRBD1	TRBJ2-7	TRBV6-5	-	15
TGTGCCAGCAGTACCCTGGGAGGGGTCGAGCAGTACTTC	CASSTLGGVEQYF	TRBD2	TRBJ2-7	TRBV6-6	-	13
TGTGCCAGCAGCTACGGGACCTCTATTTCCTTTAATTCACCCCTCCACTTT	CASSYGTSISFNSPLHF	-	TRBJ1-6	TRBV11-2	few	17
TGTGCCAGCAGACCCACGAACAGCTACGAGCAGTACTTC	CASRPTNSYEQYF	-	TRBJ2-7	TRBV27	-	13
TGTGCCAGCAGTGAGCCCGGGAAGAGCAATGAGCAGTTCTTC	CASSEPGKSNEQFF	-	TRBJ2-1	TRBV6-1	-	14
TGTGCCAGCAGCATCGGGTCGGGTGAAAAACTGTTTTTT	CASSIGSGEKLFF	-	TRBJ1-4	TRBV7-3	many	13
TGTGCCAGTAGTACCCCCCGCCGGGGATCTAGCACAGATACGCAGTATTTT	CASSTPRRGSSTDTQYF	-	TRBJ2-3	TRBV19	-	17
TGCGCCAGCAGCCATACTGGACAGCTGAACGTTCATGGCTACACCTTC	CASSHTGQLNVHGYTF	-	TRBJ1-2	TRBV7-2	-	16
TGTGCCAGCAGCTCAAAGACACATCCGAACACCGGGGAGCTGTTTTTT	CASSSKTHPNTGELFF	-	TRBJ2-2	TRBV7-8	-	16
TGTGCCAGCATACCGGCGCCTGCGAACACCGGGGAGCTGTTTTTT	CASIPAPANTGELFF	-	TRBJ2-2	TRBV6-6	-	15
TGCGCCAGCAGCCAGTACCCTCCGGACGCTAACGGGGAGCTGTTTTTT	CASSQYPPDANGELFF	-	TRBJ2-2	TRBV4-3	-	16
TGCGCCAGCAGCCTCCTGATTGGGGCTGGGAGCTCTGGGGCCAACGTCCTGACTTTC	CASSLLIGAGSSGANVLTF	-	TRBJ2-6	TRBV4-3	-	19
TGTGCCAGCAGCCAAGTTCAACGGGAGGATGGCTACACCTTC	CASSQVQREDGYTF	-	TRBJ1-2	TRBV4-2	-	14
TGCAGCGTTGGGAGCCCTAACACTGAAGCTTTCTTT	CSVGSPNTEAFF	-	TRBJ1-1	TRBV29-1	-	12
TGTGCCAGCAGCAAAGGCAGTTGGAGGGAGCAGCCCCAGCATTTT	CASSKGSWREQPQHF	-	TRBJ1-5	TRBV21-1	-	15
TGTGCCAGCTCACAACTAGCGGGGGGCGGAGGAGAGTACTTC	CASSQLAGGGGEYF	TRBD2	TRBJ2-7	TRBV18	-	14
TGCGCCAGCAGTGGTTCGGGACAGGGGGCCTACGAGCAGTACTTC	CASSGSGQGAYEQYF	TRBD1	TRBJ2-7	TRBV10-1	few	15